Presented here are 31 T cell receptor beta chains from one specimen sequenced in a study of cytomegalovirus exposure and HLA in healthy donors. PCR used 60 Vbeta primers and 13 Jbeta primers. Clones were sequenced by immunoSEQ multiplex PCR, and TCRdb holds only the in-frame ones, with some missing. The table for this sample gives 35,000 to 45,000 clones. Input material: PBMCs. The source is a woman under 40 in good health and CMV-seropositive.

This rearrangement joins TRBV5-1 to TRBJ2-5; 8 positions match TRBD1. The CDR3 spans 16 residues. The ends lost 0 bases at V and 2 bases at J; junction bases unmatched: 6. CDR1 SGHRS and CDR2 YFSETQ come from the germline V gene. The CDR3 sequence is CASSLGGTGEQETQYF. CDR3 nucleotides: TGCGCCAGCAGCTTGGGGGGGACAGGAGAACAAGAGACCCAGTACTTC.

The gene calls are TRBV27 and TRBJ2-7, with TRBD1 matching 9 bases. V shed 4 bases, J shed 4 bases, and the junction held 5 bases outside the gene matches. This CDR3 has 14 residues. Germline lookup yields CDR1 MNHEY and CDR2 SMNVEV (reference sequence). This CDR3 is CASSYSDRGYEQYF. In nucleotides, the CDR3 is TGTGCCAGCAGTTACTCGGACAGGGGTTACGAGCAGTACTTC.

The chain recombines TRBV29-1 with TRBJ2-3; 7 bases align to TRBD2. The CDR3 length is 16 residues. Per the germline V gene, CDR1 is SQVTM and CDR2 is ANQGSEA. V shed 8 bases, J shed 5 bases, and the junction held 19 bases outside the gene matches. CDR3 nucleotide sequence: TGCAGCATATGGGAGGGGACTAATGCGTTCGGAGATACGCAGTATTTT. The encoded protein is CSIWEGTNAFGDTQYF.

The chain is built from TRBV30 and TRBJ2-1, with no clear D. The CDR3 covers 11 residues. Per germline, CDR1 GTSNPN and CDR2 SVGIG (reference sequence). V was shortened by 1 base and J by 10 bases, with 8 bases between the two germline ends. The CDR3 loop reads CAWSERSEQFF. DNA of the CDR3: TGTGCCTGGAGTGAACGGAGCGAGCAGTTCTTC.

The CDR3 coding sequence is TGTGCCAGCAATTCCGGCTCCTACAATGAGCAGTTCTTC. It yields the protein CASNSGSYNEQFF. The chain employs TRBV2 and TRBJ2-1; no reliable D call. In germline, CDR1 is SNHLY, CDR2 FYNNEI. V lost 7 bases to trimming and J lost 0 bases, with 7 bases between them. The length of the CDR3 is 13 residues. The full variable domain, completed using reference TRBV2 and TRBJ2-1, is EPEVTQTPSHQVTQMGQEVILRCVPISNHLYFYWYRQILGQKVEFLVSFYNNEISEKSEIFDDQFSVERPDGSNFTLKIRSTKLEDSAMYFCASNSGSYNEQFFGPGTRLTVL.

V and J are TRBV18 and TRBJ2-1; 7 bases fit TRBD1. Trimming took 5 bases from V and 6 from J; bases not matched to a gene: 4. This CDR3 region has 13 residues. CDR1 and CDR2 from the germline V gene are KGHSH and LQKENI. The DNA for the CDR3 is TGTGCCAGCTCAACAGGGGCGGGCAATGAGCAGTTCTTC. Its protein is CASSTGAGNEQFF.

This chain uses TRBV30 with TRBJ1-5; the D is unclear. The CDR3 covers 14 residues. Trimming removed 1 base at V and 2 bases at J, with 9 bases between. Germline assignment: CDR1 GTSNPN and CDR2 SVGIG (reference sequence). DNA for the CDR3: TGTGCCTGGAGTGGGGTGGGCGGCAATCAGCCCCAGCATTTT. Translated: CAWSGVGGNQPQHF.

The chain uses TRBV6-6 and TRBJ2-3, with D hard to call. There are 15 residues in the CDR3. Trimming took 6 bases from V and 3 from J, leaving 16 bases between them. Germline CDR1 and CDR2: MNHNY and SVGAGI (reference sequence). Here the CDR3 reads CASSRVLTTTDTQYF. DNA of the CDR3: TGTGCCAGCAGCCGGGTCCTAACCACAACAGATACGCAGTATTTT.

J is TRBJ2-3 and V is TRBV20-1; D remains ambiguous. In germline, CDR1 is DFQATT, CDR2 SNEGSKA (reference sequence). CDR3 size: 11 residues. V lost 5 bases to trimming and J lost 9 bases, with 12 bases between them. CDR3 region: CSAQASRTQYF. The CDR3 nucleotides read TGCAGTGCTCAGGCTTCCAGAACGCAGTATTTT.

The rearrangement links TRBV29-1 to TRBJ2-2, with 13 bases identical to TRBD2. This CDR3 is 13 amino acids long. The J segment lost 6 bases and the V segment lost 7 bases, leaving 2 bases of the junction unmatched. Germline CDR1 is SQVTM and CDR2 is ANQGSEA. The CDR3 DNA reads as TGCAGCGGAACTAGCGGGGGGGCCGGGGAGCTGTTTTTT. This sequence encodes CSGTSGGAGELFF.

The rearrangement uses TRBV28 and TRBJ1-2, with D tentatively TRBD1 (5 bases). V was clipped by 10 bases and J by 8 bases, with 17 bases between them. Per germline, CDR1 MDHEN and CDR2 SYDVKM. This CDR3 has 12 residues. CDR3 in DNA: TGTGCCATCACGGGGGGTTGGAACGGCTACACCTTC. Its protein is CAITGGWNGYTF.

The chain couples TRBV5-1 to TRBJ1-1, with TRBD1 as a possible D gene (6 bases). V lost 8 bases and J 4 bases, leaving 15 bases between the germline ends. The CDR3 spans 13 residues. Germline values: CDR1 SGHRS, CDR2 YFSETQ. The CDR3 DNA sequence: TGCGCCAGTCGCAGGGGCGAGGGCACTGAAGCTTTCTTT. Protein sequence: CASRRGEGTEAFF.

This chain uses TRBV27 with TRBJ1-4, with D uncertain. Germline V lookup: CDR1 MNHEY, CDR2 SMNVEV (reference sequence). This CDR3 comprises 14 residues. V lost 6 bases to trimming and J lost 5 bases, with 13 bases between them. CDR3 sequence (DNA): TGTGCCAGCAGCTTGGGCAGAGAAAATGAAAAACTGTTTTTT. It codes for CASSLGRENEKLFF.

This chain connects TRBV18 to TRBJ2-7; TRBD1 is a possible D gene (5 bases). This CDR3 contains 15 residues. The germline CDR1 and CDR2 sequences are KGHSH and LQKENI. Trimming removed 3 bases from V and 0 bases from J, with 12 bases in between. As DNA, the CDR3 is TGTGCCAGCTCACCTCAAGGGGCAGGCTCCTACGAGCAGTACTTC. Its translation is CASSPQGAGSYEQYF.

The rearrangement links TRBV2 to TRBJ2-2; possibly TRBD1 for D (6 bases). Germline CDR1 SNHLY, CDR2 FYNNEI. This CDR3 has 15 residues. V was shortened by 6 bases and J by 0 bases, with 11 bases between the two germline ends. This CDR3 is CASSRDTTNTGELFF. The DNA for the CDR3 is TGTGCCAGCAGCCGGGACACCACGAACACCGGGGAGCTGTTTTTT.

The chain has TRBV12-5 and TRBJ2-7, with a possible D match to TRBD2 (5 bases). Germline V gene lookup returns CDR1 LGHNT and CDR2 FRNRAP. Trimming cost V 0 bases and J 6 bases, with 9 bases left between them. The CDR3 spans 13 residues. CDR3 sequence: CASGLVSGVEQYF. In DNA, the CDR3 is TGTGCTAGTGGTTTGGTCTCCGGGGTCGAGCAGTACTTC.

The CDR3 protein is CASSLILAGGVPGYEQYF. In DNA, the CDR3 is TGTGCCAGCAGTTTAATTCTAGCGGGGGGCGTTCCCGGCTACGAGCAGTACTTC. The rearrangement uses TRBV28 and TRBJ2-7, with 11 nucleotides matching TRBD2. The CDR3 contains 18 residues. Germline V lookup: CDR1 MDHEN, CDR2 SYDVKM. Trimming cost V 2 bases and J 3 bases; bases outside gene matches: 12.

The genes are TRBV10-3 and TRBJ2-3; D may be TRBD1 (6 bases). The germline gives CDR1 ENHRY, CDR2 SYGVKD. This CDR3 region has 13 residues. The V end was cut by 5 bases, the J end by 4 bases, with 10 bases between. CDR3 bases: TGTGCCATCAGTACAAGACAGGCAGATACGCAGTATTTT. It codes for CAISTRQADTQYF.

The chain recombines TRBV5-1 with TRBJ2-2; 7 nucleotides align to TRBD1. J was trimmed by 1 base and V by 5 bases; bases with no gene match: 5. CDR1 is SGHRS and CDR2 is YFSETQ in the germline V gene. The CDR3 spans 15 residues. CDR3 sequence (DNA): TGCGCCAGCAGTTCCGGGACAGTGAACACCGGGGAGCTGTTTTTT. Amino acid sequence: CASSSGTVNTGELFF. Using reference TRBV5-1 and TRBJ2-2 for the parts outside the CDR3, the full variable domain is KAGVTQTPRYLIKTRGQQVTLSCSPISGHRSVSWYQQTPGQGLQFLFEYFSETQRNKGNFPGRFSGRQFSNSRSEMNVSTLELGDSALYLCASSSGTVNTGELFFGEGSRLTVL.

The chain links TRBV29-1 to TRBJ1-4, with 8 bases fitting TRBD1. The germline gives CDR1 SQVTM, CDR2 ANQGSEA. After removal of 1 base from V and 10 bases from J, the junction contained 5 bases not matched to a gene. The CDR3 consists of 13 residues. The CDR3 protein is CSVEVTGEGKLFF. The DNA for the CDR3 is TGCAGCGTTGAAGTGACAGGGGAGGGAAAACTGTTTTTT.

The rearrangement joins TRBV5-1 to TRBJ1-2; TRBD1 is a possible D gene (5 bases). Deletions cut 2 bases from V and 1 base from J, with 12 bases between. The CDR3 totals 15 residues. The germline V gene encodes CDR1 SGHRS and CDR2 YFSETQ. CDR3 residues: CASSLKGADNYGYTF. The CDR3 DNA reads TGCGCCAGCAGCTTAAAAGGGGCTGATAACTATGGCTACACCTTC.

This rearrangement joins TRBV29-1 to TRBJ2-1, with D possibly matching TRBD2 (6 bases). The V end was cut by 5 bases, the J end by 7 bases, with 18 bases between. In germline, CDR1 is SQVTM, CDR2 ANQGSEA. The CDR3 spans 14 residues. Written as DNA, the CDR3 is TGCAGCGTTTATCTTCGGGACTCACAGAATGAGCAGTTCTTC. This sequence encodes CSVYLRDSQNEQFF.

The chain employs TRBV29-1 and TRBJ2-3; 11 nucleotides match TRBD2. The ends lost 4 bases at V and 2 bases at J; junction bases unmatched: 2. The CDR3 contains 14 residues. The germline CDR1 and CDR2 sequences are SQVTM and ANQGSEA. The CDR3 nucleotides are TGCAGCGTTGGGGGACTAGCGGCCACAGATACGCAGTATTTT. This gives the protein CSVGGLAATDTQYF.

The CDR3 sequence is CASSRRQGYDTGELFF. CDR3 coding DNA: TGTGCCAGCAGCAGAAGACAGGGCTACGACACCGGGGAGCTGTTTTTT. The chain recombines TRBV7-9 with TRBJ2-2; 7 bases are a match to TRBD1. The CDR3 sequence is 16 residues long. Germline values: CDR1 SEHNR, CDR2 FQNEAQ (reference sequence). V shed 5 bases, J shed 3 bases, and the junction held 9 bases outside the gene matches.

The chain has TRBV18 and TRBJ1-6, with no clear D. Trimming removed 3 bases at V and 7 bases at J, with 22 bases between. Germline values: CDR1 KGHSH, CDR2 LQKENI. The CDR3 length is 18 residues. The chain's CDR3 is CASSPPARIIPRNSPLHF. CDR3 coding DNA: TGTGCCAGCTCACCCCCCGCTAGGATAATTCCTAGAAATTCACCCCTCCACTTT.

The rearrangement uses TRBV9 and TRBJ2-1; possible D gene TRBD1, 5 bases. Trimming removed 0 bases from V and 9 bases from J, with 13 bases in between. The CDR3 consists of 14 residues. CDR1 and CDR2 (germline): SGDLS, YYNGEE. The CDR3 DNA sequence: TGTGCCAGCAGCGTAGGGGGCCTGGAGAGTGAGCAGTTCTTC. It yields the protein CASSVGGLESEQFF. Drawing the rest from reference TRBV9 and TRBJ2-1, the complete variable domain is DSGVTQTPKHLITATGQRVTLRCSPRSGDLSVYWYQQSLDQGLQFLIQYYNGEERAKGNILERFSAQQFPDLHSELNLSSLELGDSALYFCASSVGGLESEQFFGPGTRLTVL.

In regard to this clone: Other nucleotide sequences in the sample specify the same CDR3. The V gene is TRBV5-1, the J gene TRBJ2-1; possible D gene TRBD1, 6 bases. V was cut by 1 base and J by 4 bases, with 6 bases left in between. This CDR3 has 13 amino acids. Germline CDR1 SGHRS, CDR2 YFSETQ. The CDR3 here is CASSLQGYNEQFF. In DNA form, the CDR3 reads TGCGCCAGCAGCTTGCAGGGGTACAATGAGCAGTTCTTC.

The gene calls are TRBV14 and TRBJ2-7; the match to TRBD1 covers 8 bases. The ends lost 4 bases at V and 4 bases at J; junction bases unmatched: 12. The CDR3 is 16 residues long. Germline V gene data show CDR1 as SGHDN and CDR2 as FVKESK. CDR3 sequence: CASSLLSGQGLYEQYF. CDR3 nucleotides: TGTGCCAGCAGCCTCCTCTCCGGACAGGGATTGTACGAGCAGTACTTC.

J is TRBJ2-3 and V is TRBV5-5, with D hard to call. This CDR3 is built from 13 residues. Germline CDR1 reads SGHKS; CDR2 reads YYEKEE (reference sequence). The V end was cut by 3 bases, the J end by 0 bases, with 5 bases between. For the CDR3, the DNA is TGTGCCAGCAGCTGGGCAAGCACAGATACGCAGTATTTT. It codes for CASSWASTDTQYF.

In DNA, the CDR3 is TGTGCCAGCATGCGGGGTAACAATCAGCCCCAGCATTTT. Translation: CASMRGNNQPQHF. V and J are TRBV28 and TRBJ1-5; the D is unclear. CDR1 and CDR2 from the germline V gene are MDHEN and SYDVKM. The V gene lost 7 bases and the J gene lost 3 bases, with 10 bases spanning the gap. CDR3 length: 13 amino acids.

The V call is TRBV6-5, the J call TRBJ1-2; D is possibly TRBD1 (6 bases). Trimming pared 6 bases from V and 7 bases from J, leaving 18 bases between. The V gene's germline CDR1 is MNHEY and CDR2 SVGAGI. The CDR3 spans 14 residues. CDR3 amino acids: CASSPSGVLRGYTF. CDR3 coding DNA: TGTGCCAGCAGCCCTTCAGGGGTGTTGCGTGGCTACACCTTC.